This TCR beta chain is drawn from a study of beta chain features in type 1 diabetes. Study outcomes and limitations: Still unanswered here is whether HLA type influences TCRB rearrangement. At VDJ recombination sites, type 1 diabetes patients had fewer insertions and more deleted nucleotides.

CD45RO/CCR7/CD25/CD127/CD95/CD27 staining was used to isolate CD4+ naive, central memory, regulatory and stem cell-like memory cells by sorting. This clone was detected a few times. The antigen is unknown. Sequenced material consisted of expressed TCRB transcripts (all of the isolated RNA was reverse transcribed). Repertoires were generated with immunoSEQ multiplex PCR, while TCRdb's copy carries only in-frame clones and drops some. The sample records a few hundred thousand clones, about 32% being singletons. The CDR3 spans 20 residues. The germline CDR1 and CDR2 sequences are MNHEY and SMNVEV (reference sequence). V gave up 0 bases and J gave up 4 bases; unmatched junction bases: 17.

The TCR sequence derives from a man aged 18-30 years in good health. This chain uses TRBV27 with TRBJ1-3, with 8 bases aligning to TRBD1. Sequencing input: naive CD4+ T cells from blood. The CDR3 region has the DNA TGTGCCAGCAGTTTATCGGGGAGAGGGCAGGGGGCCCATAAAGGAAACACCATATATTTT. Its translation is CASSLSGRGQGAHKGNTIYF.